The 9 T cell receptor beta chains listed next were all sequenced from one sample in a study of cytomegalovirus exposure and HLA in healthy donors. The PCR was carried out with 60 Vbeta primers and 13 Jbeta primers. Some clones are missing from TCRdb's copy, which holds only in-frame ones; the method was immunoSEQ multiplex PCR. The sample has about 160,000 clones, 65% to 85% seen once. The source material was PBMCs. Source of these receptors: a man between 60 and 75 years old in good health and CMV-seronegative.

The CDR3 coding sequence is TGCGCCAGCTCGACTAGCGGGGGAGGCTCCTACGAGCAGTACTTC. Protein product: CASSTSGGGSYEQYF. The chain is built from TRBV5-1 and TRBJ2-7; 12 nucleotides agree with TRBD2. CDR1 is SGHRS, CDR2 YFSETQ, per germline. The junction had 5 bases not matched to a gene; V was cut back by 7 bases and J by 0 bases. The CDR3 has 15 residues. Supplemented by reference TRBV5-1 and TRBJ2-7, the full variable domain reads KAGVTQTPRYLIKTRGQQVTLSCSPISGHRSVSWYQQTPGQGLQFLFEYFSETQRNKGNFPGRFSGRQFSNSRSEMNVSTLELGDSALYLCASSTSGGGSYEQYFGPGTRLTVT.

The J gene is TRBJ1-2, the V gene TRBV11-2; tentatively, D is TRBD1 (6 bases). Germline V gene sequence: CDR1 SGHAT, CDR2 FQNNGV. Deletions cut 4 bases from V and 7 bases from J, with 13 bases between. This CDR3 has 13 amino acids. The CDR3 DNA reads as TGTGCCAGCAGCTGGAGGACAGAAGGTGGCTACACCTTC. It specifies CASSWRTEGGYTF.

This rearrangement joins TRBV9 to TRBJ2-7, with 11 bases fitting TRBD2. Germline CDR1 and CDR2: SGDLS and YYNGEE. V gave up 3 bases and J gave up 4 bases; unmatched junction bases: 9. This CDR3 region has 16 residues. CDR3 loop: CASSAGPGLAVYEQYF. CDR3 DNA sequence: TGTGCCAGCAGCGCAGGGCCGGGACTAGCGGTATACGAGCAGTACTTC. The whole variable domain, remainder taken from reference TRBV9 and TRBJ2-7, is DSGVTQTPKHLITATGQRVTLRCSPRSGDLSVYWYQQSLDQGLQFLIQYYNGEERAKGNILERFSAQQFPDLHSELNLSSLELGDSALYFCASSAGPGLAVYEQYFGPGTRLTVT.

V is TRBV9 and J is TRBJ2-1; D not certain. Germline V gives CDR1 SGDLS, CDR2 YYNGEE. V lost 0 bases and J lost 8, with 6 bases in between. CDR3 length equals 12 residues. DNA of the CDR3: TGTGCCAGCAGCGTAGACGGAGATGAGCAGTTCTTC. Translation gives CASSVDGDEQFF.

This rearrangement joins TRBV27 to TRBJ2-2; weak D call: TRBD2 (6 bases). The CDR3 loop spans 15 amino acids. CDR1 MNHEY and CDR2 SMNVEV come from the germline V gene (reference sequence). V lost 4 bases to trimming and J lost 2 bases, with 11 bases between them. The CDR3 reads CASSSRDFNTGELFF. The CDR3 DNA reads TGTGCCAGCAGTTCCCGGGACTTTAACACCGGGGAGCTGTTTTTT.

This clone was counted between two and nine times. The chain recombines TRBV19 with TRBJ2-7; weak D call: TRBD1 (6 bases). Germline lookup yields CDR1 LNHDA and CDR2 SQIVND (reference sequence). Trimming took off 9 bases at V and 3 bases at J, with 15 bases between the two ends. The CDR3 runs 13 residues. CDR3 sequence: CASSRDILYEQYF. As DNA, the CDR3 is TGTGCCAGCTCCCGGGACATTCTCTACGAGCAGTACTTC.

The gene calls are TRBV7-2 and TRBJ1-3; TRBD1 is a possible D gene (5 bases). Per the germline V gene, CDR1 is SGHTA and CDR2 is FQGNSA. CDR3 length: 14 residues. V was trimmed by 5 bases and J by 11 bases, leaving 19 bases between them. The CDR3 DNA follows: TGTGCCAGCAGCCGACGGGAGGACCGGGACTCCATATATTTT. Residues: CASSRREDRDSIYF.

This clone turned up a few times. The V and J genes are TRBV30 and TRBJ2-7, with 9 bases identical to TRBD2. The CDR3 runs 15 residues. The germline V gene encodes CDR1 GTSNPN and CDR2 SVGIG (reference sequence). V trimming: 3 bases; J trimming: 7 bases; junction bases outside the gene matches: 13. CDR3 nucleotide sequence: TGTGCCTGGAGCCCTATCGGAGCGGGGGGAGGTGAGCAGTACTTC. This sequence encodes CAWSPIGAGGGEQYF.

This clone was counted a few times. The chain is built from TRBV28 and TRBJ2-3; 9 bases agree with TRBD2. Germline-derived CDR1 and CDR2 are MDHEN and SYDVKM. This CDR3 comprises 16 residues. Unmatched junction bases numbered 7, after V lost 2 bases and J lost 4 bases. CDR3 sequence reads: CASSLGSSGIPDTQYF. CDR3 coding DNA: TGTGCCAGCAGTTTAGGGTCTAGCGGGATTCCAGATACGCAGTATTTT. Based on the CDR3 plus reference TRBV28 and TRBJ2-3, the full variable domain is DVKVTQSSRYLVKRTGEKVFLECVQDMDHENMFWYRQDPGLGLRLIYFSYDVKMKEKGDIPEGYSVSREKKERFSLILESASTNQTSMYLCASSLGSSGIPDTQYFGPGTRLTVL.